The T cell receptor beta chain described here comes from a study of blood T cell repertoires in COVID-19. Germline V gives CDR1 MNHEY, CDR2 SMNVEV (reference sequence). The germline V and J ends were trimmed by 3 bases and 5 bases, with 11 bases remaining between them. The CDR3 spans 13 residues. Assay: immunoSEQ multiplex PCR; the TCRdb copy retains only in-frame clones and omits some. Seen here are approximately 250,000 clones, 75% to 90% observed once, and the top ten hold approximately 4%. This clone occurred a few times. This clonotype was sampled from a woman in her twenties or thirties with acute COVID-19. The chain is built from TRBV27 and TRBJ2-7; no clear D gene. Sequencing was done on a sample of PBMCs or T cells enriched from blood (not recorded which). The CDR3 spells CASSFSPTNEQYF. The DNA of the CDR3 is TGTGCCAGCAGTTTTTCGCCTACTAACGAGCAGTACTTC.